This T cell receptor beta chain comes out of a study of cytomegalovirus exposure and HLA in healthy donors. On the study more broadly: A later analysis reported the same platform for the roughly 120 validation repertoires and the approximately 640 first-cohort repertoires.

TCRdb's copy holds only in-frame clones and misses some; the assay was immunoSEQ multiplex PCR. The sample has just over 65,000 clones; 95% to 98% are singletons. Details on this clone: The antigen is unknown.

The J segment lost 4 bases and the V segment lost 5 bases, leaving 9 bases of the junction unmatched. Germline loops: CDR1 SGHTA, CDR2 FQGTGA. This CDR3 is built from 15 residues. Notes on the study in general: The classifier was said to identify cytomegalovirus status with high specificity and sensitivity. The study labeled roughly 160 TCR beta chains cytomegalovirus-associated.

Material for sequencing was PBMCs. The chain is built from TRBV7-3 and TRBJ2-7, with TRBD1 identical over 9 bases. This clonotype was obtained from a woman in her late teens or twenties in good health and CMV-seropositive. The CDR3 DNA reads TGTGCCAGCAGCACACAGGGGGCTCTAGGGTACGAGCAGTACTTC. Translating gives CASSTQGALGYEQYF.